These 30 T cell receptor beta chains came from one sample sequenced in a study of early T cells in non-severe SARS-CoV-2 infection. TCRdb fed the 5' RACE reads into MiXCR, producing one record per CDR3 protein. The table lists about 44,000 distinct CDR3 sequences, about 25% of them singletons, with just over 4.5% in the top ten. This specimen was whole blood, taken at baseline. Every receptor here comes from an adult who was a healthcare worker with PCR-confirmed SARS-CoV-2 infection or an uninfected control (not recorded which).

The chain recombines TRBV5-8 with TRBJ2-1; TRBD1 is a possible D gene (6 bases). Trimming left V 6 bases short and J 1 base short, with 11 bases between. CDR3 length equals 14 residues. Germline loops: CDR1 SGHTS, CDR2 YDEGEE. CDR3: CASKQDSSYNEQFF. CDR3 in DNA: TGTGCCAGCAAGCAGGACAGTTCCTACAATGAGCAGTTCTTC.

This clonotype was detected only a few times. The CDR3 nucleotides are TGTGCCAGCAGCTCGGTTCGGGACAGGCTGAACACTGAAGCTTTCTTT. Its protein is CASSSVRDRLNTEAFF. This chain links TRBV5-4 with TRBJ1-1, with 8 bases that match TRBD1. CDR1 and CDR2 (germline): SGHNT, YYREEE (reference sequence). The CDR3 covers 16 residues. The V and J ends lost 3 bases and 0 bases, in that order; junction bases with no gene match: 7.

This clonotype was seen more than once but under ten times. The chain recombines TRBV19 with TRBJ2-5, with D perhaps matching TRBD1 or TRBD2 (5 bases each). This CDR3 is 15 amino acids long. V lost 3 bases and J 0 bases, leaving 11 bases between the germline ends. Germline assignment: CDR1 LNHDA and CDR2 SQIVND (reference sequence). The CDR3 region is CASSMLGTDQETQYF. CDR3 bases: TGTGCCAGTAGTATGCTCGGGACCGACCAAGAGACCCAGTACTTC. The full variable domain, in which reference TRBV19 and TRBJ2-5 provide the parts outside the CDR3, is DGGITQSPKYLFRKEGQNVTLSCEQNLNHDAMYWYRQDPGQGLRLIYYSQIVNDFQKGDIAEGYSVSREKKESFPLTVTSAQKNPTAFYLCASSMLGTDQETQYFGPGTRLLVL.

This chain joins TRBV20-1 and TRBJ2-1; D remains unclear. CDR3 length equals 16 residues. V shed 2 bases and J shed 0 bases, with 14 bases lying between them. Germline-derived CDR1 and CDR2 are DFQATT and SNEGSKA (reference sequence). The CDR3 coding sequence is TGCAGTGCTAGAATCCTCGACACCGACTCCTACAATGAGCAGTTCTTC. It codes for CSARILDTDSYNEQFF.

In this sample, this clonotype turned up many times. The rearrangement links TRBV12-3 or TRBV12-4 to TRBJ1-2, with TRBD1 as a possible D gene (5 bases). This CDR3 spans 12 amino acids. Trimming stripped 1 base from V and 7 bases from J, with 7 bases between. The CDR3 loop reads CASSLGGRGYTF. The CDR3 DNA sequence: TGTGCCAGCAGTTTAGGGGGCCGTGGCTACACCTTC.

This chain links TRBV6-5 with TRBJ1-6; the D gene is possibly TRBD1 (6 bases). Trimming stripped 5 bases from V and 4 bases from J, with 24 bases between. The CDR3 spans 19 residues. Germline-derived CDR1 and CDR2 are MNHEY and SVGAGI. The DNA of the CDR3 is TGTGCCAGCAGTCTCTACAGGGTTCCTCCACTGATATATAATTCACCCCTCCACTTT. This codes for CASSLYRVPPLIYNSPLHF.

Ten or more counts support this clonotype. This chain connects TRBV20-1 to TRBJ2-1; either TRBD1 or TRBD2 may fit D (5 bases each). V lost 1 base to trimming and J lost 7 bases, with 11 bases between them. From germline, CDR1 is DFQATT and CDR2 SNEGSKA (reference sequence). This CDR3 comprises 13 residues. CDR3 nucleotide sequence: TGCAGTGCTAGAGTTGGGGGAATGAATGAGCAGTTCTTC. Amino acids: CSARVGGMNEQFF.

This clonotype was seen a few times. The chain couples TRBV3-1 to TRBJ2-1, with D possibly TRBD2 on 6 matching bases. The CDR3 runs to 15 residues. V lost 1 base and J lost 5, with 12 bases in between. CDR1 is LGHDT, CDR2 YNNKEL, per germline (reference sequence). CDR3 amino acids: CASSQAERRDNEQFF. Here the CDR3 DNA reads TGTGCCAGCAGCCAAGCTGAACGGAGGGACAATGAGCAGTTCTTC.

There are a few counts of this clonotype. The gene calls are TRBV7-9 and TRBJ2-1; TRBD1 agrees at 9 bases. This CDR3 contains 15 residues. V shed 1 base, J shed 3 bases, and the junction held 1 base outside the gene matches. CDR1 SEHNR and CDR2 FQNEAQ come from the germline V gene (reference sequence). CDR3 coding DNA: TGTGCCAGCAGCTTAGGACAGGGGGACTACAATGAGCAGTTCTTC. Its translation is CASSLGQGDYNEQFF. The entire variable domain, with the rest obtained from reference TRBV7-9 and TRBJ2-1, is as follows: DTGVSQNPRHKITKRGQNVTFRCDPISEHNRLYWYRQTLGQGPEFLTYFQNEAQLEKSRLLSDRFSAERPKGSFSTLEIQRTEQGDSAMYLCASSLGQGDYNEQFFGPGTRLTVL.

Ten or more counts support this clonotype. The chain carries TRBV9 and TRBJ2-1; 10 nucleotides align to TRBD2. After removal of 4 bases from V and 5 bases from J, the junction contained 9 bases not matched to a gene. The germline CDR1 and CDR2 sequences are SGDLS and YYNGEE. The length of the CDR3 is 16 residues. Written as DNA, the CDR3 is TGTGCCAGCAGCTCCAGCCCTAGCGGGGGAGACAATGAGCAGTTCTTC. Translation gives CASSSSPSGGDNEQFF.

In nucleotides, the CDR3 is TGCAGTGCTAGTGATCTTCTAGCGGGGAGCTCCTACAATGAGCAGTTCTTC. Amino acids: CSASDLLAGSSYNEQFF. V and J are TRBV20-1 and TRBJ2-1; TRBD2 matches 9 bases. CDR3 length: 17 amino acids. After removal of 3 bases from V and 0 bases from J, the junction contained 9 bases not matched to a gene. CDR1 is DFQATT, CDR2 SNEGSKA, per germline (reference sequence).

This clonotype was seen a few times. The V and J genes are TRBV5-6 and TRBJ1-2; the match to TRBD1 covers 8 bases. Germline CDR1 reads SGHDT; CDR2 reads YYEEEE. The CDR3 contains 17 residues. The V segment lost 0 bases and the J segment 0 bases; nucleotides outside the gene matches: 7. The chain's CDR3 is CASSLAGTGRANYGYTF. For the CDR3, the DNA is TGTGCCAGCAGCTTGGCTGGGACAGGTAGAGCTAACTATGGCTACACCTTC.

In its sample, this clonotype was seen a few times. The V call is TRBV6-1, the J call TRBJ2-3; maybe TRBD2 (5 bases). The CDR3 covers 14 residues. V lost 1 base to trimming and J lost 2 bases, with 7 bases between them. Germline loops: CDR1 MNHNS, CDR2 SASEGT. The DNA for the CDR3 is TGTGCCAGCAGTGAAGGGGAGACCACAGATACGCAGTATTTT. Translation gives CASSEGETTDTQYF.

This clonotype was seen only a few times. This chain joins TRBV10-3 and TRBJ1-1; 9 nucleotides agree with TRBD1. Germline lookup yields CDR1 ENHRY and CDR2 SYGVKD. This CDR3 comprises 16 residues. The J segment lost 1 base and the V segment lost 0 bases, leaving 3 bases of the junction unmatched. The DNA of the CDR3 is TGTGCCATCAGTGAGTCGAACAGGGGGCAGAACACTGAAGCTTTCTTT. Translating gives CAISESNRGQNTEAFF.

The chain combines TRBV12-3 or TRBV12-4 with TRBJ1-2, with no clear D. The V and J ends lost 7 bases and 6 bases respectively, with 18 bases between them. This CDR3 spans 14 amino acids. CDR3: CASNPAGVSHGYTF. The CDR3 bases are TGTGCCAGCAACCCGGCCGGGGTGAGTCATGGCTACACCTTC.

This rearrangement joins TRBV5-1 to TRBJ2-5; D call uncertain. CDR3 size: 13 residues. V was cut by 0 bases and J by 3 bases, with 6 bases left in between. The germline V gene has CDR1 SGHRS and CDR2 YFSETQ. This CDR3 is CASSLGLEETQYF. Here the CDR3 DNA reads TGCGCCAGCAGCTTGGGCCTAGAAGAGACCCAGTACTTC. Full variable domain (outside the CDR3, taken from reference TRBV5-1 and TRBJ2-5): KAGVTQTPRYLIKTRGQQVTLSCSPISGHRSVSWYQQTPGQGLQFLFEYFSETQRNKGNFPGRFSGRQFSNSRSEMNVSTLELGDSALYLCASSLGLEETQYFGPGTRLLVL.

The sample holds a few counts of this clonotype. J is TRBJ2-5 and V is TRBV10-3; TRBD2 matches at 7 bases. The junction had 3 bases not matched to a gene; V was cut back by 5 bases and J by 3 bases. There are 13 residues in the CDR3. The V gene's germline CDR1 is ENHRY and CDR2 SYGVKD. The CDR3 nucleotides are TGTGCCATCAGTTTAGGGACTAAAGAGACCCAGTACTTC. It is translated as CAISLGTKETQYF.

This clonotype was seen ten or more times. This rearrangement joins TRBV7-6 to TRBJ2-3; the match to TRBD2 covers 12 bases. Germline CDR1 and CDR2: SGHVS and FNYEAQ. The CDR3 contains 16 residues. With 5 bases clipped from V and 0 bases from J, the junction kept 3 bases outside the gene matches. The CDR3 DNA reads TGTGCCAGCAGCCCAGGACTAGCGGGGAGCACAGATACGCAGTATTTT. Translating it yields CASSPGLAGSTDTQYF.

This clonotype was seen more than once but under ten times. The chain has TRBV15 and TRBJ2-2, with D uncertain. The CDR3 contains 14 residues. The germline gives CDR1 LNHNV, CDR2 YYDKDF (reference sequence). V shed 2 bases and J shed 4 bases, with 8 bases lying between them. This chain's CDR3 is CATSRTTGTGELFF. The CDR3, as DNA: TGTGCCACCAGCAGAACTACGGGCACCGGGGAGCTGTTTTTT.

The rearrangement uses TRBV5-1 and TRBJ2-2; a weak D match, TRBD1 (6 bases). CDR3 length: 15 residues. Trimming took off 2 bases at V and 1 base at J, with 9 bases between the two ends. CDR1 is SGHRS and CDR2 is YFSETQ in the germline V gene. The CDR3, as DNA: TGCGCCAGCAGCTTTCGACAGGTGAACACCGGGGAGCTGTTTTTT. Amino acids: CASSFRQVNTGELFF.

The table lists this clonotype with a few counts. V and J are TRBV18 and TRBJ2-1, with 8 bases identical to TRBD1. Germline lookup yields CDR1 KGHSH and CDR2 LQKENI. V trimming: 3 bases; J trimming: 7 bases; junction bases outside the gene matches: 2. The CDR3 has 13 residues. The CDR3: CASSPTGENEQFF. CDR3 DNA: TGTGCCAGCTCACCGACAGGGGAAAATGAGCAGTTCTTC.

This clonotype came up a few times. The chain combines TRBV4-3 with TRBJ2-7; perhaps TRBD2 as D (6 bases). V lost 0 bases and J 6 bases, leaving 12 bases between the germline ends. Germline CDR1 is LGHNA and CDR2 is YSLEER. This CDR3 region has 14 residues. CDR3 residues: CASSQDRAAGEQYF. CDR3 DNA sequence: TGCGCCAGCAGCCAAGATCGGGCAGCGGGCGAGCAGTACTTC.

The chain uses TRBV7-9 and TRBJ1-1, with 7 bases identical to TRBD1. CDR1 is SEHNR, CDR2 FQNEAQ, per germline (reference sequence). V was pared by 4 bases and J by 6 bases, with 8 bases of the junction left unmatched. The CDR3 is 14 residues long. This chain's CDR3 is CASSSQGGLSEAFF. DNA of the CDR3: TGTGCCAGCAGCTCCCAGGGGGGCTTATCTGAAGCTTTCTTT.

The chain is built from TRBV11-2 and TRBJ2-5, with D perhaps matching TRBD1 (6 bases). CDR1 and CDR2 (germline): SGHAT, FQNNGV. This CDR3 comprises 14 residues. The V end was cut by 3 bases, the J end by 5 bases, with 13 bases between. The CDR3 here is CASSFTGRMETQYF. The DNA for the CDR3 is TGTGCCAGCAGCTTTACAGGGCGAATGGAGACCCAGTACTTC.

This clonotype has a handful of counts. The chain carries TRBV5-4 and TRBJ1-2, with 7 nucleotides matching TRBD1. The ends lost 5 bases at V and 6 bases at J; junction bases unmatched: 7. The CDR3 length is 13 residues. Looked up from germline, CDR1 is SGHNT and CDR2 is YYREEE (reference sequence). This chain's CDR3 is CASSPRGGDGYTF. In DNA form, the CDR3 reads TGTGCCAGCAGTCCTCGAGGGGGCGATGGCTACACCTTC.

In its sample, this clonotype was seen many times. CDR3 protein: CSASWKTTEAFF. For the CDR3, the DNA is TGCAGTGCTAGCTGGAAAACGACTGAAGCTTTCTTT. The chain is built from TRBV20-1 and TRBJ1-1; D not resolved. V was shortened by 3 bases and J by 5 bases, with 10 bases between the two germline ends. Germline CDR1 is DFQATT and CDR2 is SNEGSKA (reference sequence). The CDR3 totals 12 residues.

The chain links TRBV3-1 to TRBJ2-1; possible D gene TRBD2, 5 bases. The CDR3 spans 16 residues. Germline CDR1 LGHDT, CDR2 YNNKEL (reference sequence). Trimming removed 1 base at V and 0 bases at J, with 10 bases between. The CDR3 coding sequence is TGTGCCAGCAGCCAAGGGGTCGGGGACTCCTACAATGAGCAGTTCTTC. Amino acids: CASSQGVGDSYNEQFF.

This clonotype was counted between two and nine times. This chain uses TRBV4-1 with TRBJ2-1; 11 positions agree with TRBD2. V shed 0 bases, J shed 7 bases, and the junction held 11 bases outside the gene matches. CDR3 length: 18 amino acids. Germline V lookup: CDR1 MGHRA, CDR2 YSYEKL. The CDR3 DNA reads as TGCGCCAGCAGCCAAGAAGGACGTAGCGGGGGGGCGGGAAATGAGCAGTTCTTC. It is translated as CASSQEGRSGGAGNEQFF.

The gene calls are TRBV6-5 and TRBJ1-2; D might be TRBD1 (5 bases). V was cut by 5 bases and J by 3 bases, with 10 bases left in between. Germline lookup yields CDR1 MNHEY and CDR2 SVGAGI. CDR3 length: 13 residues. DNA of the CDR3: TGTGCCAGCAGTGGAGGGACTTACTATGGCTACACCTTC. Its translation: CASSGGTYYGYTF.

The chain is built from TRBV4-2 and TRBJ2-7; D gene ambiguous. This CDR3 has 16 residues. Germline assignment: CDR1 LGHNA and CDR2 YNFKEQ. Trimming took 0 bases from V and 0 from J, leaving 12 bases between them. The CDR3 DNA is TGTGCCAGCAGCCAAGATGTTGGCCGGCCCTCCTACGAGCAGTACTTC. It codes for CASSQDVGRPSYEQYF.